A single sample gave rise to the 23 T cell receptor beta chains below, sequenced in a study of blood T cell repertoires in COVID-19. Sequencing was performed with immunoSEQ multiplex PCR; in TCRdb, only in-frame clones are kept and a portion is missing. The sample holds approximately 350,000 clones, 80% to 90% seen once. The material sequenced was peripheral blood. Receptors were obtained from a woman aged 30 to 39 with COVID-19, enrolled during active disease.

The rearrangement uses TRBV2 and TRBJ1-2; D might be TRBD1 (5 bases). The germline V gene encodes CDR1 SNHLY and CDR2 FYNNEI. The length of the CDR3 is 13 residues. V lost 7 bases, J lost 4 bases, and 13 bases lay in between. CDR3 residues: CASTPRGGYGYTF. Written as DNA, the CDR3 is TGTGCCAGCACCCCCCGGGGGGGCTATGGCTACACCTTC. Combining the CDR3 with reference TRBV2 and TRBJ1-2 gives the whole variable domain EPEVTQTPSHQVTQMGQEVILRCVPISNHLYFYWYRQILGQKVEFLVSFYNNEISEKSEIFDDQFSVERPDGSNFTLKIRSTKLEDSAMYFCASTPRGGYGYTFGSGTRLTVV.

This clone was observed once. The gene calls are TRBV7-9 and TRBJ2-2; D is perhaps TRBD2 (5 bases). V lost 1 base and J lost 1, with 10 bases in between. Germline loops: CDR1 SEHNR, CDR2 FQNEAQ (reference sequence). The CDR3 totals 16 residues. The CDR3 nucleotides are TGTGCCAGCAGCTTAGGGGCGGGCAGGAACACCGGGGAGCTGTTTTTT. Protein: CASSLGAGRNTGELFF.

J is TRBJ2-5 and V is TRBV24-1; unclear D gene. Germline loops: CDR1 KGHDR, CDR2 SFDVKD. V dropped 1 base and J dropped 5 bases, with 4 bases sitting between them. CDR3 length equals 12 residues. The CDR3, as DNA: TGTGCCACCAGTGATTTCCGGGAGACCCAGTACTTC. Residues: CATSDFRETQYF.

To note about this clone: In the same sample, other DNA sequences code for this CDR3. This chain uses TRBV15 with TRBJ1-2; 10 bases map to TRBD1. The CDR3 extends over 14 amino acids. Per germline, CDR1 LNHNV and CDR2 YYDKDF (reference sequence). The ends lost 1 base at V and 5 bases at J; junction bases unmatched: 1. The CDR3: CATSRGGQGYGYTF. Here the CDR3 DNA reads TGTGCCACCAGCAGAGGGGGACAGGGGTATGGCTACACCTTC.

The chain links TRBV28 to TRBJ1-6, with 7 bases that match TRBD1. The V gene end was trimmed by 8 bases and the J gene end by 0 bases; junction bases not matched to a gene: 10. The CDR3 has 17 residues. Germline values: CDR1 MDHEN, CDR2 SYDVKM. The chain's CDR3 is CASWTSGGSSYNSPLHF. The CDR3 DNA sequence: TGTGCCAGCTGGACTTCAGGGGGGAGCTCCTATAATTCACCCCTCCACTTT.

The chain carries TRBV6-5 and TRBJ1-2; 8 nucleotides agree with TRBD1. Germline CDR1 is MNHEY and CDR2 is SVGAGI. V lost 5 bases and J lost 7; bases outside the gene matches: 9. This CDR3 comprises 14 residues. The CDR3 nucleotides are TGTGCCAGCAGTCCCCAGACAGGGGATATTGGCTACACCTTC. Encoded protein: CASSPQTGDIGYTF.

The rearrangement uses TRBV3-1 (or the pseudogene TRBV3-2) and TRBJ2-5; D gene uncertain. The CDR3 covers 14 residues. CDR1 LGHDT and CDR2 YNNKEL come from the germline V gene (reference sequence). The ends were cut back, 3 bases at V and 2 bases at J, with 10 bases in the middle. CDR3 sequence (DNA): TGTGCCAGCAGCCACGGGTCTGTTCAAGAGACCCAGTACTTC. It is translated as CASSHGSVQETQYF.

This chain joins TRBV18 and TRBJ1-4, with 9 bases lining up with TRBD1. After removal of 3 bases from V and 0 bases from J, the junction contained 2 bases not matched to a gene. This CDR3 is 16 amino acids long. The germline V gene has CDR1 KGHSH and CDR2 LQKENI. CDR3 sequence reads: CASSPGQGSTNEKLFF. The CDR3, as DNA: TGTGCCAGCTCACCCGGACAGGGGTCAACTAATGAAAAACTGTTTTTT.

The rearrangement links TRBV2 to TRBJ2-7; weak D call: TRBD2 (6 bases). Trimming took off 4 bases at V and 5 bases at J, with 21 bases between the two ends. The CDR3 length is 16 residues. Germline lookup yields CDR1 SNHLY and CDR2 FYNNEI. CDR3 loop: CASSAHSDLRRDEQYF. The CDR3 DNA follows: TGTGCCAGCAGTGCCCATTCGGATCTTCGGAGGGACGAGCAGTACTTC.

The chain combines TRBV10-2 with TRBJ1-1; D call uncertain. CDR3 length: 15 amino acids. Trimming stripped 0 bases from V and 0 bases from J, with 8 bases between. Germline V lookup: CDR1 WSHSY, CDR2 SAAADI. The CDR3 region is CASSESQRVNTEAFF. In DNA, the CDR3 is TGCGCCAGCAGTGAGTCGCAACGGGTGAACACTGAAGCTTTCTTT.

The V call is TRBV27, the J call TRBJ1-1, with 9 bases lining up with TRBD1. The V gene's germline CDR1 is MNHEY and CDR2 SMNVEV (reference sequence). This CDR3 is 16 amino acids long. Germline trimming cut 0 bases from V and 2 bases from J; bases unmatched to any gene: 4. This CDR3 is CASSLSYRGQNTEAFF. For the CDR3, the DNA is TGTGCCAGCAGTTTATCGTACAGGGGGCAAAACACTGAAGCTTTCTTT.

This clone has more than one count but fewer than ten. The chain uses TRBV28 and TRBJ2-7, with 8 positions matching TRBD2. The germline V gene encodes CDR1 MDHEN and CDR2 SYDVKM. This CDR3 is 12 amino acids long. V shed 8 bases and J 3 bases; nucleotides not matched to a gene: 3. CDR3 region: CASAGGFYEQYF. The CDR3 DNA follows: TGTGCCAGCGCGGGGGGTTTCTACGAGCAGTACTTC.

The rearrangement joins TRBV5-4 to TRBJ1-1; no reliable D call. This CDR3 has 14 residues. The V and J ends lost 2 bases and 6 bases respectively, with 14 bases between them. In germline, CDR1 is SGHNT, CDR2 YYREEE (reference sequence). CDR3 residues: CASSLSGADAEAFF. CDR3 DNA: TGTGCCAGCAGCTTATCAGGCGCTGACGCTGAAGCTTTCTTT.

This sequence joins TRBV6-6 and TRBJ2-1, with D tentatively TRBD2 (6 bases). The V gene lost 5 bases and the J gene lost 2 bases, with 16 bases spanning the gap. Per the germline V gene, CDR1 is MNHNY and CDR2 is SVGAGI (reference sequence). The CDR3 length is 16 residues. DNA of the CDR3: TGTGCCAGCAGTCCCCTATCGGGGGTCCCCTACAATGAGCAGTTCTTC. This encodes CASSPLSGVPYNEQFF.

The chain combines TRBV29-1 with TRBJ2-1, with D tentatively TRBD2 (6 bases). V was trimmed by 5 bases and J by 2 bases, leaving 10 bases between them. CDR1 SQVTM and CDR2 ANQGSEA come from the germline V gene. This CDR3 is built from 13 residues. The CDR3 DNA reads TGCAGCGTTCGAGGCGGGGCCTACAATGAGCAGTTCTTC. This encodes CSVRGGAYNEQFF.

DNA of the CDR3: TGTGCCAGCAGCCTCCGACAGGGGTTGGGCACCGGGGAGCTGTTTTTT. Encoded protein: CASSLRQGLGTGELFF. The chain joins TRBV11-2 to TRBJ2-2; 8 bases are a match to TRBD1. The CDR3 totals 16 residues. CDR1 is SGHAT, CDR2 FQNNGV, per germline. With V trimmed by 5 bases and J by 4 bases, 9 bases remained unmatched.

DNA for the CDR3: TGTGCCAGCTCACCCTCGTCAAGCTTTTCCTCCCTCTACGAGCAGTACTTC. This translates into CASSPSSSFSSLYEQYF. This chain joins TRBV18 and TRBJ2-7; D remains ambiguous. Germline CDR1 KGHSH, CDR2 LQKENI. The length of the CDR3 is 17 residues. V was cut by 3 bases and J by 3 bases, with 21 bases left in between. Full variable domain (remainder filled in from reference TRBV18 and TRBJ2-7): NAGVMQNPRHLVRRRGQEARLRCSPMKGHSHVYWYRQLPEEGLKFMVYLQKENIIDESGMPKERFSAEFPKEGPSILRIQQVVRGDSAAYFCASSPSSSFSSLYEQYFGPGTRLTVT.

The V gene is TRBV29-1, the J gene TRBJ2-1; TRBD1 agrees at 8 bases. CDR3 length equals 13 residues. Losses at the gene ends were 6 bases for V and 3 bases for J; bases not matched to a gene: 4. The V gene's germline CDR1 is SQVTM and CDR2 ANQGSEA. The CDR3 nucleotides read TGCAGCGTCCGGGACAGGTTCTACAATGAGCAGTTCTTC. Its translation: CSVRDRFYNEQFF.

The J gene is TRBJ2-7, the V gene TRBV5-4; 8 nucleotides agree with TRBD1. In germline, CDR1 is SGHNT, CDR2 YYREEE (reference sequence). The CDR3 totals 14 residues. The V segment lost 2 bases and the J segment 6 bases; nucleotides outside the gene matches: 7. As DNA, the CDR3 is TGTGCCAGCAGCTTTGGACAGGGCCCGGTCGAGCAGTACGTC. This codes for CASSFGQGPVEQYV.

The chain employs TRBV12-2 and TRBJ2-7; the table gives TRBD2 as D, unverified against the DNA. TRBV12-2 is noted as a pseudogene. The CDR3 spans 19 residues. Written as DNA, the CDR3 is TGTGCAAGTCGGCCCGCGCCGGGACTAGCGGGAGGGCCCGGGGGGGAGCAGTACGTC. It encodes CASRPAPGLAGGPGGEQYV.

The genes are TRBV28 and TRBJ1-4; TRBD1 matches 8 bases. The J segment lost 7 bases and the V segment lost 10 bases, leaving 14 bases of the junction unmatched. This CDR3 spans 15 amino acids. Germline CDR1 and CDR2: MDHEN and SYDVKM. The CDR3 region has the DNA TGTGCCACCACTTATGAGTGGCAGGGGGCTGAAAAACTGTTTTTT. Its translation is CATTYEWQGAEKLFF.

The rearrangement links TRBV3-1 (or the pseudogene TRBV3-2) to TRBJ1-1, with D uncertain. The germline V and J ends were trimmed by 1 base and 4 bases, with 13 bases remaining between them. Germline V gives CDR1 LGHDT, CDR2 YNNKEL (reference sequence). The CDR3 runs 15 residues. The CDR3: CASSQVVGVVTEAFF. CDR3 bases: TGTGCCAGCAGCCAAGTGGTCGGGGTCGTCACTGAAGCTTTCTTT.

This chain links TRBV19 with TRBJ2-1; TRBD2 aligns across 10 bases. V was pared by 7 bases and J by 5 bases, with 5 bases of the junction left unmatched. Germline-derived CDR1 and CDR2 are LNHDA and SQIVND (reference sequence). CDR3 length equals 14 residues. CDR3 residues: CASIPSGRHNEQFF. The CDR3 DNA sequence: TGTGCCAGTATACCTAGCGGGAGACACAATGAGCAGTTCTTC. Full variable domain (rest looked up from reference TRBV19 and TRBJ2-1): DGGITQSPKYLFRKEGQNVTLSCEQNLNHDAMYWYRQDPGQGLRLIYYSQIVNDFQKGDIAEGYSVSREKKESFPLTVTSAQKNPTAFYLCASIPSGRHNEQFFGPGTRLTVL.